A single sample is the source of the 6 T cell receptor beta chains below, sequenced in a study of blood T cell repertoires in COVID-19. Assay: immunoSEQ multiplex PCR; the TCRdb copy retains only in-frame clones and omits some. The table has a few hundred thousand clones, roughly 86% seen once. Sequenced sample: peripheral blood. The receptors come from a man between 18 and 29 years old with active or convalescent COVID-19.

V usage is TRBV9 and J usage is TRBJ1-1, with D uncertain. This CDR3 is 13 amino acids long. The V end was cut by 3 bases, the J end by 0 bases, with 6 bases between. CDR1 is SGDLS, CDR2 YYNGEE, per germline. This chain's CDR3 is CASSENMNTEAFF. CDR3 in DNA: TGTGCCAGCAGCGAGAACATGAACACTGAAGCTTTCTTT.

The J gene is TRBJ1-1, the V gene TRBV19; maybe TRBD1 (5 bases). V was clipped by 2 bases and J by 0 bases, with 28 bases between them. This CDR3 has 21 amino acids. In germline, CDR1 is LNHDA, CDR2 SQIVND (reference sequence). The CDR3 DNA reads TGTGCCAGTAGTATAAATCGTGGGAGGGGATCAAAATCCAAAATGAACACTGAAGCTTTCTTT. The encoded protein is CASSINRGRGSKSKMNTEAFF.

The rearrangement joins TRBV24-1 to TRBJ2-5; tentatively, D is TRBD2 (5 bases). V lost 10 bases and J 4 bases, leaving 9 bases between the germline ends. This CDR3 is 11 amino acids long. Germline V CDR1 and CDR2: KGHDR, SFDVKD. In DNA, the CDR3 is TGTGCCACGGCCGAGGGAGAGACCCAGTACTTC. Translated, it gives CATAEGETQYF.

The V gene is TRBV1, the J gene TRBJ1-5; the table's TRBD1 call for D was not verified on the DNA. TRBV1 counts as a pseudogene. The CDR3 has 17 amino acids. DNA for the CDR3: TGCACCAGCAGCCAAGCTTCATGTGACAGGCGGGTGAAGCCCCAGCATTTT. It is translated as CTSSQASCDRRVKPQHF.

The rearrangement links TRBV15 to TRBJ2-1; 7 nucleotides agree with TRBD2. CDR3 length equals 16 residues. Germline V CDR1 and CDR2: LNHNV, YYDKDF (reference sequence). The J segment lost 3 bases and the V segment lost 3 bases, leaving 8 bases of the junction unmatched. Here the CDR3 reads CATSRGKRDLYNEQFF. CDR3 nucleotides: TGTGCCACCAGCAGGGGGAAGCGGGACCTCTACAATGAGCAGTTCTTC.

Only one count was recorded for this clone. The chain couples TRBV7-3 to TRBJ2-3; tentative D call: TRBD2 (6 bases). The CDR3 extends over 15 amino acids. V was trimmed by 5 bases and J by 0 bases, leaving 12 bases between them. CDR1 SGHTA and CDR2 FQGTGA come from the germline V gene. The CDR3 reads CASSPSGLSTDTQYF. As DNA, the CDR3 is TGTGCCAGCAGCCCCTCGGGACTCAGCACAGATACGCAGTATTTT.